This TCR beta chain derives from a study of identical twins. Study-wide findings and caveats: There was more out-of-frame TCR alpha sharing in monozygotic twins than models estimated. Alpha sequences out of frame and shared by twins had excess low generation probability.

MiXCR, run by TCRdb on the 5' RACE reads, gives a single entry per CDR3 protein. Of under 900,000 distinct CDR3 sequences in the sample, over 9% were seen once. V trimming: 7 bases; J trimming: 5 bases; junction bases outside the gene matches: 10. The germline V gene encodes CDR1 SGHVS and CDR2 FQNEAQ. The CDR3 runs 14 residues. Many counts were recorded for this clonotype. No antigen is known for it. These same records also appear under a second study, on yellow fever vaccine responses in identical twins.

The TCR originated in a woman between 18 and 29 years old in good health. The specimen sequenced was PBMCs. The chain combines TRBV7-8 with TRBJ2-7; 8 bases are a match to TRBD1. CDR3 sequence: CASTGKDREDEQYF. CDR3 nucleotides: TGTGCCAGCACCGGGAAGGACAGGGAGGACGAGCAGTACTTC.